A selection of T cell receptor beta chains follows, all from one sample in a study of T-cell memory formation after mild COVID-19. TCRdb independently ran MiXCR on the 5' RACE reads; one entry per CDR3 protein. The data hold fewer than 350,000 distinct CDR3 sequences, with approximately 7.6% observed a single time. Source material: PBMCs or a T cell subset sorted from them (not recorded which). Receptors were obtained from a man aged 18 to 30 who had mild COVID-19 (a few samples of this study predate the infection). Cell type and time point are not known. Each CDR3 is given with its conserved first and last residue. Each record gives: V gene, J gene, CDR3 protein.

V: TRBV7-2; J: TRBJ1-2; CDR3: CASSLARAGYGYTF
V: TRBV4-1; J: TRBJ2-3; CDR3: CASSQEGRPSTDTQYF
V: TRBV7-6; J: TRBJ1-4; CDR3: CASSLRVQEKLFF
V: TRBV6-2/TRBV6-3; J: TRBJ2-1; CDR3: CASSRYWTSGDNEQFF
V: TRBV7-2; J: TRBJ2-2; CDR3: CASSLSRNTGELFF
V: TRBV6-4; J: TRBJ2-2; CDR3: CASSDSRGVSTGELFF
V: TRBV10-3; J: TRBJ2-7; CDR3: CAISEIFRDYEQYF
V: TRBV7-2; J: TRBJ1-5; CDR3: CARSLVGQGASQPQHF
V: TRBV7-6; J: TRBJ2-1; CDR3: CASSLAGITYNEQFF
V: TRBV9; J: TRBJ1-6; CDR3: CASSVGAGGSNSPLHF
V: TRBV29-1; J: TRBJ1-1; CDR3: CSVGGQGGFQNTEAFF
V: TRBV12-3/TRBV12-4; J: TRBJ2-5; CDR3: CASTLGAGEGTQYF
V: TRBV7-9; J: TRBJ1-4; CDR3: CASSFGLRSGEKLFF
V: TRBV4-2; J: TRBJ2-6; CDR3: CASSPDRGQGANVLTF
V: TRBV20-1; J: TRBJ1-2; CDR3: CSARGAGGNYGYTF
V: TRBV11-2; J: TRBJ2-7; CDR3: CASSIQAGPYEQYF
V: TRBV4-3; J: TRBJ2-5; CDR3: CASSPEILQETQYF
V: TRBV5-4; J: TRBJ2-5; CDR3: CASSLVGVLETQYF
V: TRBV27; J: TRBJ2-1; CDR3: CASSPPGVLVNEQFF
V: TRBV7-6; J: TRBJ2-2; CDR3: CASSPREGTGELFF
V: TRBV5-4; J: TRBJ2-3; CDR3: CASSAAFQTDTQYF
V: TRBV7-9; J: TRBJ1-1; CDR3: CASSPRGIEAFF
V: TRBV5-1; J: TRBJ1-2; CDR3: CASSFGQGANYGYTF
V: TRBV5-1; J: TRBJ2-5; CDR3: CASSLAGYQETQYF
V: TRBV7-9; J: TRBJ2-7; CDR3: CASSPLRYEQYF
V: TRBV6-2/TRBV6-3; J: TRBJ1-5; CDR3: CASRPGQLYNQPQHF
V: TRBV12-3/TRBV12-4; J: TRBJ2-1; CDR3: CASSLRASEGYEQFF
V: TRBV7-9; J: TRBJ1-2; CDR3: CASVRTNYGYTF
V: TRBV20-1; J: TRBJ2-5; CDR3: CSARDGGWKTQYF
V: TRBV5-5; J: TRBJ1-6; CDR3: CASSLEASPLHF
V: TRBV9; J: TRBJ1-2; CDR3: CASSLRGRGSYGYTF
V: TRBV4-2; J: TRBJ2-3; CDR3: CASSQAHAKGPDTQYF
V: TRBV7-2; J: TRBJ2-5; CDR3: CASSFSTGETQYF
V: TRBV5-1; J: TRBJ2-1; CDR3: CASSGTGGSPTYNEQFF
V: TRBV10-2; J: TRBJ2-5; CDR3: CASSERRGAIQETQYF
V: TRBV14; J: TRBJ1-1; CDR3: CASRSRDEGWDTEAFF
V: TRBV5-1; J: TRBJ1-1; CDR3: CASSPQGNTEAFF